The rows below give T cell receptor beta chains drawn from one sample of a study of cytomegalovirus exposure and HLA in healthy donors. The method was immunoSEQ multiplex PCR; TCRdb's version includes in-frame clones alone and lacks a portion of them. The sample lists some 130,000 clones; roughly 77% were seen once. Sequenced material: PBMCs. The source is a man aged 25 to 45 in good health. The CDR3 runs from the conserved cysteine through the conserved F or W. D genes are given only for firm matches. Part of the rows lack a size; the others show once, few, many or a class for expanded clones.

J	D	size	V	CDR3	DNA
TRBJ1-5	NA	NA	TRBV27	CASSLDRLNQPQHF	TGTGCCAGCAGTTTAGACAGGCTCAATCAGCCCCAGCATTTT
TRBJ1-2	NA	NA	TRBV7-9	CSSRLLTSYGYTF	TGTTCCAGCAGGCTATTAACCTCCTATGGCTACACCTTC
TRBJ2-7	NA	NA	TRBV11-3	CASSSRIVIARGYEQYF	TGTGCCAGCAGCTCCCGCATCGTTATAGCGCGGGGCTACGAGCAGTACTTC
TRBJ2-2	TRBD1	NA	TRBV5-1	CASSPGQTNTGELFF	TGCGCCAGCAGCCCGGGACAGACGAACACCGGGGAGCTGTTTTTT
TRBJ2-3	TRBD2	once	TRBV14	CASSPAGGRSDTQYF	TGTGCCAGCAGCCCCGCGGGAGGGCGATCAGATACGCAGTATTTT
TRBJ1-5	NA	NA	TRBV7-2	CASSLAGGNQPQHF	TGTGCCAGCAGCCTCGCAGGCGGCAATCAGCCCCAGCATTTT
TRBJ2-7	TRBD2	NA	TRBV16	CASSRLAGSEQYF	TGTGCCAGCAGCCGGCTAGCGGGTTCCGAGCAGTACTTC
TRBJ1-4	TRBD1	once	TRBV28	CASSLSAGGNEKLFF	TGTGCCAGCAGTTTATCCGCAGGGGGTAATGAAAAACTGTTTTTT
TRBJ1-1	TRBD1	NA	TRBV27	CASSLSGTVEAFF	TGTGCCAGCAGTTTATCGGGGACAGTTGAAGCTTTCTTT
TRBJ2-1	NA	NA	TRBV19	CASSIGGNLRNNEQFF	TGTGCCAGTAGTATTGGCGGGAATTTAAGGAACAATGAGCAGTTCTTC
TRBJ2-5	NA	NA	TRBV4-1	CASSQGRGGRETQYF	TGCGCCAGCAGCCAAGGCCGGGGTGGCCGGGAGACCCAGTACTTC
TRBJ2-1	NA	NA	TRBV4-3	CASSQGEAGSEQFF	TGCGCCAGCAGCCAAGGGGAGGCGGGGAGTGAGCAGTTCTTC
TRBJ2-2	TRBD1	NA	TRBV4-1	CASSQTGTGTGELFF	TGCGCCAGCAGCCAAACCGGGACAGGGACCGGGGAGCTGTTTTTT
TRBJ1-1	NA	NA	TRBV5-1	CASSLARGLNTEAFF	TGCGCCAGCAGCTTGGCGCGGGGCTTGAACACTGAAGCTTTCTTT
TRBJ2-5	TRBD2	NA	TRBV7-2	CASSTTSGRASGTQYF	TGTGCCAGCAGCACGACTAGCGGGAGGGCCAGCGGGACCCAGTACTTC
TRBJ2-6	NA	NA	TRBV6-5	CASSGSGANVLTF	TGTGCCAGCAGCGGCTCTGGGGCCAACGTCCTGACTTTC
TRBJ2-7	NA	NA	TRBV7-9	CASSPPRAYEQYF	TGTGCCAGCAGCCCTCCGAGAGCCTACGAGCAGTACTTC